Below are 15 T cell receptor beta chains sequenced from a single sample in a study of memory CD4+ T cells and cytomegalovirus serostatus. Single viable CD3+CD4+CD8-CD45RO+ cells were sorted as the memory CD4+ T cells. TCRdb's table, derived via immunoSEQ multiplex PCR, lists solely in-frame clones and lacks some. The data contain under 70,000 clones, around 80% of them seen just once; the ten biggest clones take up approximately 0.99%. Sequenced sample: memory CD4+ T cells from blood. Source of these receptors: an adult in good health and CMV-seronegative.

The CDR3 DNA follows: TGTGCCAGCAGCTTAGAGGCGAGCTCCTACAATGAGCAGTTCTTC. Protein product: CASSLEASSYNEQFF. The chain recombines TRBV11-3 with TRBJ2-1, with D uncertain. V was clipped by 0 bases and J by 0 bases, with 6 bases between them. Germline V gene data show CDR1 as SGHNT and CDR2 as YENEEA. The CDR3 consists of 15 residues.

J is TRBJ1-2 and V is TRBV28; TRBD1 aligns across 7 bases. V gave up 7 bases and J gave up 2 bases; unmatched junction bases: 7. Germline CDR1 and CDR2: MDHEN and SYDVKM. The CDR3 totals 14 residues. CDR3 coding DNA: TGTGCCAGCAAGTACGACAGGGAGAACTATGGCTACACCTTC. Translating gives CASKYDRENYGYTF.

V is TRBV19 and J is TRBJ1-1; possibly TRBD1 for D (5 bases). CDR1 LNHDA and CDR2 SQIVND come from the germline V gene (reference sequence). The V end was cut by 5 bases, the J end by 11 bases, with 12 bases between. The CDR3 covers 11 residues. In DNA form, the CDR3 reads TGTGCCAGTAGTGAGGCCCACAGGGCTTTCTTT. Translated: CASSEAHRAFF.

Written as DNA, the CDR3 is TGCAGCGTTGGCCAGTCCGGGGGAGGCTACACCTTC. The encoded protein is CSVGQSGGGYTF. The chain links TRBV29-1 to TRBJ1-2; perhaps TRBD1 as D (5 bases). The germline CDR1 and CDR2 sequences are SQVTM and ANQGSEA. This CDR3 comprises 12 residues. Trimming shortened V by 4 bases and J by 8 bases, and 14 bases separated the two germline ends. Together with reference TRBV29-1 and TRBJ1-2, the CDR3 gives the full variable domain: SAVISQKPSRDICQRGTSLTIQCQVDSQVTMMFWYRQQPGQSLTLIATANQGSEATYESGFVIDKFPISRPNLTFSTLTVSNMSPEDSSIYLCSVGQSGGGYTFGSGTRLTVV.

The J gene is TRBJ2-2, the V gene TRBV7-2; 10 nucleotides match TRBD1. The germline CDR1 and CDR2 sequences are SGHTA and FQGNSA. The length of the CDR3 is 14 residues. V shed 5 bases and J 8 bases; nucleotides not matched to a gene: 5. In DNA, the CDR3 is TGTGCCAGCAGCCCATGGACAGGGGGAGGGGAGCTGTTTTTT. Translating it yields CASSPWTGGGELFF. Based on the CDR3 plus reference TRBV7-2 and TRBJ2-2, the full variable domain is GAGVSQSPSNKVTEKGKDVELRCDPISGHTALYWYRQSLGQGLEFLIYFQGNSAPDKSGLPSDRFSAERTGGSVSTLTIQRTQQEDSAVYLCASSPWTGGGELFFGEGSRLTVL.

The rearrangement joins TRBV5-1 to TRBJ1-4, with a possible D match to TRBD1 (6 bases). In germline, CDR1 is SGHRS, CDR2 YFSETQ. The CDR3 spans 14 residues. Trimming pared 4 bases from V and 3 bases from J, leaving 10 bases between. As DNA, the CDR3 is TGCGCCAGCAGCCAACAGGGTGCTAATGAAAAACTGTTTTTT. Its protein is CASSQQGANEKLFF. Full variable domain (missing parts from reference TRBV5-1 and TRBJ1-4): KAGVTQTPRYLIKTRGQQVTLSCSPISGHRSVSWYQQTPGQGLQFLFEYFSETQRNKGNFPGRFSGRQFSNSRSEMNVSTLELGDSALYLCASSQQGANEKLFFGSGTQLSVL.

The J gene is TRBJ1-2, the V gene TRBV5-4; tentatively, D is TRBD1 (5 bases). The germline gives CDR1 SGHNT, CDR2 YYREEE (reference sequence). V was pared by 4 bases and J by 5 bases, with 15 bases between. The CDR3 spans 14 residues. The CDR3 protein is CASSLQGERYGYTF. The CDR3 bases are TGTGCCAGCAGCCTCCAAGGGGAACGGTATGGCTACACCTTC.

The rearrangement uses TRBV7-2 and TRBJ1-1, with a possible D match to TRBD1 (6 bases). There are 15 residues in the CDR3. V lost 3 bases, J lost 1 base, and 12 bases lay in between. Germline CDR1 and CDR2: SGHTA and FQGNSA. CDR3 residues: CASSLGGAGNTEAFF. The DNA for the CDR3 is TGTGCCAGCAGCTTGGGGGGCGCTGGGAACACTGAAGCTTTCTTT.

The CDR3 reads CAISVHNPGEQYF. The CDR3 region has the DNA TGTGCCATCAGTGTGCACAACCCCGGCGAGCAGTACTTC. V is TRBV10-3 and J is TRBJ2-7; D remains ambiguous. Germline loops: CDR1 ENHRY, CDR2 SYGVKD. The CDR3 is 13 residues long. Trimming took 4 bases from V and 6 from J, leaving 13 bases between them.

This clone was seen only once. The chain uses TRBV27 and TRBJ2-1, with 7 bases identical to TRBD1. In germline, CDR1 is MNHEY, CDR2 SMNVEV (reference sequence). This CDR3 spans 15 amino acids. Trimming removed 0 bases from V and 9 bases from J; junction bases left unmatched: 8. The CDR3 region has the DNA TGTGCCAGCAGTTTATCGGCTGAGGGGGCAGGTGAGCAGTTCTTC. Protein product: CASSLSAEGAGEQFF.

The CDR3, as DNA: TGCGCCAGCAGCCAAATAGCGGTGTACCAAGAGACCCAGTACTTC. Its translation: CASSQIAVYQETQYF. This chain links TRBV4-1 with TRBJ2-5; possible D gene TRBD2, 6 bases. The CDR3 spans 15 residues. Trimming removed 2 bases from V and 0 bases from J, with 10 bases in between. Germline CDR1 MGHRA, CDR2 YSYEKL.

The V call is TRBV28, the J call TRBJ2-7; 9 bases map to TRBD2. CDR3 length: 15 residues. CDR1 is MDHEN and CDR2 is SYDVKM in the germline V gene. J was trimmed by 5 bases and V by 1 base; bases with no gene match: 6. Written as DNA, the CDR3 is TGTGCCAGCAGTTTATATGTAGCGGGAGTAAACGAGCAGTACTTC. Encoded protein: CASSLYVAGVNEQYF.

The chain couples TRBV4-1 to TRBJ1-5, with 8 bases that match TRBD1. CDR1 and CDR2 (germline): MGHRA, YSYEKL. This CDR3 has 15 residues. Losses at the gene ends were 2 bases for V and 7 bases for J; bases not matched to a gene: 7. CDR3 in amino acids: CASSQQDRGQQPQHF. CDR3 coding DNA: TGCGCCAGCAGCCAACAAGACAGGGGCCAACAGCCCCAGCATTTT.

V and J are TRBV5-6 and TRBJ2-1; D possibly corresponds to TRBD2 (6 bases). This CDR3 is built from 15 residues. Trimming removed 1 base from V and 3 bases from J, with 11 bases in between. Germline values: CDR1 SGHDT, CDR2 YYEEEE. CDR3 sequence reads: CASSLLASVYNEQFF. In DNA form, the CDR3 reads TGTGCCAGCAGCTTGTTGGCTAGCGTCTACAATGAGCAGTTCTTC.

This chain joins TRBV7-2 and TRBJ1-3; no firm D call. The CDR3 contains 15 residues. Trimming cost V 8 bases and J 0 bases, with 14 bases left between them. From germline, CDR1 is SGHTA and CDR2 FQGNSA. The CDR3: CASGFLGSSGNTIYF. In DNA, the CDR3 is TGTGCCAGCGGATTCCTGGGGAGCTCTGGAAACACCATATATTTT.